This TCR beta chain was sequenced for a study of CD8 T cells in Susac syndrome. CDR1 MGHDK and CDR2 SYGVNS come from the germline V gene. The CDR3 is 13 amino acids. V gave up 5 bases and J gave up 4 bases, with 12 bases separating them. RNA was extracted with the RNeasy kit, and a quantity of about 0.45 to 1 ug was reverse transcribed using random hexamers. TCRdb analysed the immunoSEQ multiplex PCR reads with MiXCR anew, one entry per CDR3 protein. The table includes 80,000 to 90,000 distinct CDR3 sequences, about 95% detected once. This clonotype turned up a few times. The chain joins TRBV25-1 to TRBJ2-7; weak D call: TRBD1 (6 bases). Sample: CD8+ T cells from PBMCs. This receptor was taken from a human donor with Susac syndrome. DNA of the CDR3: TGTGCCAGCAGTTCAGGACAGCCATACGAGCAGTACTTC. Residues: CASSSGQPYEQYF.